Following are 21 T cell receptor beta chains from one sample sequenced in a study of blood T cell repertoires in COVID-19. Profiled with immunoSEQ multiplex PCR; TCRdb holds only in-frame clones, not every one. The top ten hold around 1% of the sample, which has hundreds of thousands of clones, approximately 85% seen once. Sequencing was performed on peripheral blood. These TCRs come from a man in his forties or fifties with acute or convalescent COVID-19.

The chain combines TRBV27 with TRBJ2-1, with D possibly being TRBD1 (6 bases). V was pared by 8 bases and J by 4 bases, with 21 bases between. Germline V gene lookup returns CDR1 MNHEY and CDR2 SMNVEV (reference sequence). The CDR3 covers 16 residues. DNA of the CDR3: TGTGCCAGCGCCTCTATAACCAGGGGCTGGTACAATGAGCAGTTCTTC. This translates into CASASITRGWYNEQFF.

V is TRBV27 and J is TRBJ2-2, with 7 bases aligning to TRBD1. V gave up 3 bases and J gave up 4 bases; unmatched junction bases: 2. CDR3 size: 14 residues. Per the germline V gene, CDR1 is MNHEY and CDR2 is SMNVEV (reference sequence). In DNA form, the CDR3 reads TGTGCCAGCAGTTTGACAGGGCCCACCGGGGAGCTGTTTTTT. Protein product: CASSLTGPTGELFF.

The J gene is TRBJ2-7, the V gene TRBV2, with a tentative D call TRBD2 (6 bases). Germline V gene sequence: CDR1 SNHLY, CDR2 FYNNEI. This CDR3 has 15 residues. V lost 3 bases to trimming and J lost 6 bases, with 18 bases between them. The CDR3 loop reads CASSEASASMGEQYF. As DNA, the CDR3 is TGTGCCAGCAGTGAGGCTAGCGCGAGTATGGGCGAGCAGTACTTC.

The chain carries TRBV5-4 and TRBJ1-4, with D maybe TRBD1 (6 bases). CDR1 and CDR2 from the germline V gene are SGHNT and YYREEE (reference sequence). The CDR3 contains 15 residues. The V and J ends lost 4 bases and 5 bases respectively, with 15 bases between them. The CDR3 is CASSDQTGLNEKLFF. CDR3 DNA sequence: TGTGCCAGCAGCGACCAGACAGGATTGAATGAAAAACTGTTTTTT.

The chain joins TRBV20-1 to TRBJ1-1; 7 bases line up with TRBD1. V shed 3 bases and J 11 bases; nucleotides not matched to a gene: 6. The V gene's germline CDR1 is DFQATT and CDR2 SNEGSKA (reference sequence). This CDR3 spans 11 amino acids. The CDR3 DNA reads TGCAGTGCTAGTGACAGGGTTTTGGCTTTCTTT. As protein: CSASDRVLAFF.

This clone occurred once. The rearrangement links TRBV19 to TRBJ2-2; 9 nucleotides line up with TRBD1. V shed 10 bases, J shed 8 bases, and the junction held 5 bases outside the gene matches. This CDR3 spans 12 amino acids. Germline CDR1 reads LNHDA; CDR2 reads SQIVND (reference sequence). This CDR3 reads CATHRGPGELFF. CDR3 bases: TGTGCCACCCACAGGGGGCCAGGGGAGCTGTTTTTT.

The chain has TRBV3-1 (or the pseudogene TRBV3-2) and TRBJ2-2; 10 bases map to TRBD1. The germline CDR1 and CDR2 sequences are LGHDT and YNNKEL (reference sequence). Trimming took 1 base from V and 3 from J; bases not matched to a gene: 8. CDR3 length equals 18 residues. This CDR3 reads CASSQGQGASRYTGELFF. The CDR3 DNA reads TGTGCCAGCAGCCAAGGACAGGGGGCGAGCCGTTACACCGGGGAGCTGTTTTTT.

The genes are TRBV5-1 and TRBJ2-2; 10 bases align to TRBD1. Germline CDR1 reads SGHRS; CDR2 reads YFSETQ. The CDR3 totals 16 residues. With 4 bases clipped from V and 4 bases from J, the junction kept 7 bases outside the gene matches. The CDR3 protein is CASSPQTGGGTGELFF. DNA of the CDR3: TGCGCCAGCAGCCCGCAGACAGGGGGCGGCACCGGGGAGCTGTTTTTT.

The rearrangement links TRBV3-1 (or the pseudogene TRBV3-2) to TRBJ2-5; D gene ambiguous. The CDR3 is 14 residues long. Germline loops: CDR1 LGHDT, CDR2 YNNKEL (reference sequence). The V end was cut by 0 bases, the J end by 5 bases, with 10 bases between. CDR3 residues: CASSQEFGQETQYF. The CDR3 region has the DNA TGTGCCAGCAGCCAAGAGTTTGGTCAGGAGACCCAGTACTTC.

This rearrangement joins TRBV4-1 to TRBJ2-7; D is uncertain. Trimming shortened V by 0 bases and J by 4 bases, and 7 bases separated the two germline ends. In germline, CDR1 is MGHRA, CDR2 YSYEKL. The CDR3 is 13 amino acids. CDR3 sequence (DNA): TGCGCCAGCAGCCAAGATCTGAGTTACGAGCAGTACTTC. Protein sequence: CASSQDLSYEQYF.

The chain recombines TRBV7-9 with TRBJ1-1; D perhaps matches TRBD1 (6 bases). CDR1 is SEHNR, CDR2 FQNEAQ, per germline (reference sequence). Trimming pared 11 bases from V and 2 bases from J, leaving 12 bases between. The CDR3 has 12 amino acids. The CDR3 loop is CAANRANTEAFF. The CDR3 DNA follows: TGTGCCGCAAACAGGGCTAACACTGAAGCTTTCTTT.

The chain links TRBV19 to TRBJ1-4, with D possibly matching TRBD1 (6 bases). V lost 8 bases and J 0 bases, leaving 13 bases between the germline ends. CDR1 is LNHDA, CDR2 SQIVND, per germline (reference sequence). The CDR3 covers 15 residues. The CDR3 sequence is CASLDRASTNEKLFF. CDR3 DNA sequence: TGTGCCAGTTTGGACAGAGCCTCAACTAATGAAAAACTGTTTTTT.

This rearrangement joins TRBV24-1 to TRBJ2-2; D is perhaps TRBD1 (6 bases). In germline, CDR1 is KGHDR, CDR2 SFDVKD. With 4 bases removed from V and 6 bases from J, the gap between germline ends came to 11 bases. The CDR3 consists of 14 residues. DNA of the CDR3: TGTGCCACCAGTGAAGGACAGCCCGCCGGGGAGCTGTTTTTT. Its protein product is CATSEGQPAGELFF.

The gene calls are TRBV7-8 and TRBJ1-4; TRBD1 aligns across 7 bases. This CDR3 has 17 amino acids. Per germline, CDR1 SGHVS and CDR2 FQNEAQ. The V segment lost 5 bases and the J segment 5 bases; nucleotides outside the gene matches: 14. The CDR3 DNA follows: TGTGCCAGCAGCGTCCACAGGGGCCCCGGGGGAAATGAAAAACTGTTTTTT. This gives the protein CASSVHRGPGGNEKLFF.

Here the CDR3 reads CASSRVANEQYF. The CDR3 DNA sequence: TGTGCCAGTAGCAGGGTAGCTAACGAGCAGTACTTC. The chain recombines TRBV19 with TRBJ2-7; D is possibly TRBD1 (5 bases). Germline CDR1 LNHDA, CDR2 SQIVND (reference sequence). The CDR3 spans 12 residues. V dropped 6 bases and J dropped 5 bases, with 11 bases sitting between them.

The chain recombines TRBV6-5 with TRBJ1-4, with 7 bases fitting TRBD1. This CDR3 has 14 residues. Germline assignment: CDR1 MNHEY and CDR2 SVGAGI. Losses at the gene ends were 6 bases for V and 6 bases for J; bases not matched to a gene: 7. CDR3 in amino acids: CASSRTGRDEKLFF. CDR3 DNA sequence: TGTGCCAGCAGCAGGACAGGCCGGGATGAAAAACTGTTTTTT.

This clone showed up just a few times. This rearrangement joins TRBV5-1 to TRBJ1-1, with 8 bases fitting TRBD1. CDR1 SGHRS and CDR2 YFSETQ come from the germline V gene. J was trimmed by 2 bases and V by 7 bases; bases with no gene match: 7. There are 14 residues in the CDR3. Written as DNA, the CDR3 is TGCGCCAGCGGGCAGGGGGCCGGAAACACTGAAGCTTTCTTT. Amino acids: CASGQGAGNTEAFF.

This chain joins TRBV6-5 and TRBJ2-3; TRBD1 is a possible D gene (6 bases). Deletions cut 4 bases from V and 3 bases from J, with 14 bases between. The germline V gene has CDR1 MNHEY and CDR2 SVGAGI. This CDR3 is 15 amino acids long. The CDR3, as DNA: TGTGCCAGCAGTTCTCAGGGGATCTTTACAGATACGCAGTATTTT. Its translation is CASSSQGIFTDTQYF.

The chain uses TRBV30 and TRBJ1-2; D is unclear. V was pared by 0 bases and J by 8 bases, with 13 bases between. In germline, CDR1 is GTSNPN, CDR2 SVGIG (reference sequence). This CDR3 comprises 13 residues. The CDR3 loop is CAWSVTEREGYTF. For the CDR3, the DNA is TGTGCCTGGAGTGTAACAGAGAGGGAAGGCTACACCTTC.

The genes are TRBV24-1 and TRBJ2-1; D call uncertain. Trimming removed 4 bases from V and 4 bases from J, with 7 bases in between. Germline V gene lookup returns CDR1 KGHDR and CDR2 SFDVKD. CDR3 length: 13 residues. In DNA, the CDR3 is TGTGCCACCAGTGACTCTTTATACAATGAGCAGTTCTTC. This gives the protein CATSDSLYNEQFF.

The V and J genes are TRBV4-3 and TRBJ2-1; 9 bases line up with TRBD1. The germline gives CDR1 LGHNA, CDR2 YSLEER. V shed 0 bases, J shed 7 bases, and the junction held 4 bases outside the gene matches. This CDR3 has 15 residues. The chain's CDR3 is CASSQDAGTGNEQFF. In nucleotides, the CDR3 is TGCGCCAGCAGCCAAGATGCGGGGACAGGGAATGAGCAGTTCTTC.